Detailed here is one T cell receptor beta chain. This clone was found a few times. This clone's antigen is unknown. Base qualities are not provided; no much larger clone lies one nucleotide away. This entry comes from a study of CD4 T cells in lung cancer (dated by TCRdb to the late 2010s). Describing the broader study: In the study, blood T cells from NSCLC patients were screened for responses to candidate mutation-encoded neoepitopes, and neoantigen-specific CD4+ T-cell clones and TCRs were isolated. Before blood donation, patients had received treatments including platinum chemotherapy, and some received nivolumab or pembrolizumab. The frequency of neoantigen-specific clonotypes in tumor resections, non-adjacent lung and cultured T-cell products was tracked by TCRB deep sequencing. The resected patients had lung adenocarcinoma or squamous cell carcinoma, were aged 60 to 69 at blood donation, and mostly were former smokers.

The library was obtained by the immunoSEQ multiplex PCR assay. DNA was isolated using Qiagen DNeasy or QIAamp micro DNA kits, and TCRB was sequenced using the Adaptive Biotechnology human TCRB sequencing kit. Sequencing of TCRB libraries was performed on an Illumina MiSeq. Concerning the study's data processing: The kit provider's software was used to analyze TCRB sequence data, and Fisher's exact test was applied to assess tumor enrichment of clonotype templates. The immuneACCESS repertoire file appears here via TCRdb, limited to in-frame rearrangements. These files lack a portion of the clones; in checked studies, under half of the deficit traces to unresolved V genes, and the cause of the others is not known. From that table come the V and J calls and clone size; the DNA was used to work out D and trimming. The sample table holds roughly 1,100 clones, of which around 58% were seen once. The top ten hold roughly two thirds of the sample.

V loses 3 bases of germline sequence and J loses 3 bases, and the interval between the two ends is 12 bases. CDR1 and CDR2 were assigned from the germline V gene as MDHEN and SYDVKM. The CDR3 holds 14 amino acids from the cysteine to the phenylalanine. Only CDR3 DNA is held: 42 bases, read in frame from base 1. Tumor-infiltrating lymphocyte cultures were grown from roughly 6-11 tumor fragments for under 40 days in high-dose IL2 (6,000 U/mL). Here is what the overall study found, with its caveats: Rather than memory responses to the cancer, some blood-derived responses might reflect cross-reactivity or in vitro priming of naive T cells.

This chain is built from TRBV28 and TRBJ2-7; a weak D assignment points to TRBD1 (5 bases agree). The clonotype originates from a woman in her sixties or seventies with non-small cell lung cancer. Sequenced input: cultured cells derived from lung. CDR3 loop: CASSLRTGDYEQYF. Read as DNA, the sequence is TGTGCCAGCAGTTTGCGAACAGGAGACTACGAGCAGTACTTC.